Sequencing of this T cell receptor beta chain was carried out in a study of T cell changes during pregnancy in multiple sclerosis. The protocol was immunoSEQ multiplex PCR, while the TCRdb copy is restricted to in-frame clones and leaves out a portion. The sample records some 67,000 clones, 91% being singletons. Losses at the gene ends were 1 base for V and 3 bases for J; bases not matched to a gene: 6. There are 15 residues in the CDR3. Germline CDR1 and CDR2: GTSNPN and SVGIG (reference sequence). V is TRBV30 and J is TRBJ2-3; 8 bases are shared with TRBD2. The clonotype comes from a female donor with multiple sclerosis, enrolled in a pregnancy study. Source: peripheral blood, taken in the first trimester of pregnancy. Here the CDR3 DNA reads TGTGCCTGGAGTGAAAGCGGGAGTCGGACAGATACGCAGTATTTT. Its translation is CAWSESGSRTDTQYF.